This T cell receptor (beta chain) was found in a study of Graves' ophthalmopathy and Graves' hyperthyroidism. The wider study: Upon initial diagnosis and before any treatment, peripheral blood was collected.

Points from the study as a whole: Most thyroid clonotypes with frequency above 0.001 were detected in blood too.

In regard to this clonotype: Its antigen is unknown.

Ineligible for inclusion were patients with other autoimmune diseases, uncontrolled infections, pregnancy or lactation. An approximately 10 ml volume of fresh peripheral blood provided the PBMCs. This CDR3 comprises 14 residues. Trimming took off 10 bases at V and 8 bases at J, with 20 bases between the two ends. The germline V gene encodes CDR1 ENHRY and CDR2 SYGVKD. Researchers took RNA transcripts and amplified TCR beta CDR3 regions from them. A first-round RT-PCR used HTBI primers, followed by a second-round multiplex PCR. TCRdb fed the multiplex PCR reads into MiXCR, producing one record per CDR3 protein. The repertoire holds hundreds of thousands of distinct CDR3 sequences, with approximately 39% as singletons.

Material: peripheral blood. J is TRBJ1-4 and V is TRBV10-3; no firm D call. The source of this sequence is an adult man with Graves' ophthalmopathy. The CDR3 loop is CATRPSTYGEKLFF. The CDR3 DNA follows: TGTGCCACCCGACCCTCGACTTACGGAGAAAAACTGTTTTTT.